One sample yielded the 32 T cell receptor beta chains listed below, sequenced in a study of T cell responses to AZD1222 COVID-19 vaccine. The method was immunoSEQ multiplex PCR; TCRdb's version includes in-frame clones alone and lacks a portion of them. The sample has approximately 150,000 clones; 89% are singletons. The source was peripheral blood, collected 28 days after the second AZD1222 dose. These receptors all stem from an adult who received the AZD1222 COVID-19 vaccine.

Only one count was recorded for this clone. The gene calls are TRBV4-1 and TRBJ2-7, with 11 bases aligning to TRBD2. J was trimmed by 1 base and V by 4 bases; bases with no gene match: 9. This CDR3 contains 17 residues. Germline CDR1 is MGHRA and CDR2 is YSYEKL. The CDR3 sequence is CASSRIVSGRGSYEQYF. CDR3 sequence (DNA): TGCGCCAGCAGCCGGATAGTTAGCGGGAGGGGATCCTACGAGCAGTACTTC.

This chain connects TRBV12-3 or TRBV12-4 to TRBJ1-1; D gene uncertain. The CDR3 is 12 residues long. Trimming shortened V by 6 bases and J by 3 bases, and 8 bases separated the two germline ends. The CDR3 bases are TGTGCCAGCAGATTCTTGGACACTGAAGCTTTCTTT. Protein: CASRFLDTEAFF.

The rearrangement joins TRBV15 to TRBJ2-7, with 8 bases that match TRBD1. CDR1 and CDR2 from the germline V gene are LNHNV and YYDKDF (reference sequence). Trimming removed 9 bases from V and 3 bases from J; junction bases left unmatched: 7. This CDR3 has 13 amino acids. The CDR3: CATRRTGLYEQYF. In DNA, the CDR3 is TGTGCCACAAGACGGACAGGGCTCTACGAGCAGTACTTC. Filled out from reference TRBV15 and TRBJ2-7, the complete variable domain reads DAMVIQNPRYQVTQFGKPVTLSCSQTLNHNVMYWYQQKSSQAPKLLFHYYDKDFNNEADTPDNFQSRRPNTSFCFLDIRSPGLGDTAMYLCATRRTGLYEQYFGPGTRLTVT.

This clone rates as medium-sized. The chain combines TRBV19 with TRBJ1-4; D ambiguous. CDR3 length: 12 residues. V was pared by 10 bases and J by 0 bases, with 6 bases between. CDR1 is LNHDA, CDR2 SQIVND, per germline (reference sequence). This CDR3 reads CATTTTNEKLFF. CDR3 sequence (DNA): TGTGCCACCACGACAACTAATGAAAAACTGTTTTTT.

The chain has TRBV3-1 (or the pseudogene TRBV3-2) and TRBJ1-5, with D unclear. V lost 5 bases and J lost 2, with 10 bases in between. Per the germline V gene, CDR1 is LGHDT and CDR2 is YNNKEL (reference sequence). The CDR3 length is 14 residues. The CDR3 DNA reads TGTGCCAGCAGCGACTCCGGAGGCAATCAGCCCCAGCATTTT. Protein: CASSDSGGNQPQHF.

This clone was counted a few times. The rearrangement uses TRBV15 and TRBJ2-1; possibly TRBD2 for D (7 bases). The V end lost 0 bases, the J end lost 14 bases, and 20 bases lay between the germline ends. Germline CDR1 LNHNV, CDR2 YYDKDF (reference sequence). This CDR3 comprises 15 residues. The CDR3, as DNA: TGTGCCACCAGCAGAGATTTGGGGGCGGGGGACGGAGAGTTCTTC. Translation gives CATSRDLGAGDGEFF.

In DNA, the CDR3 is TGTGCCAGCATGTGGGGTTTACAAGAGACCCAGTACTTC. Residues: CASMWGLQETQYF. V usage is TRBV6-5 and J usage is TRBJ2-5, with D unclear. This CDR3 is built from 13 residues. The germline V and J ends were trimmed by 7 bases and 2 bases, with 11 bases remaining between them. The germline CDR1 and CDR2 sequences are MNHEY and SVGAGI.

V usage is TRBV5-6 and J usage is TRBJ1-1; TRBD1 is a possible D gene (5 bases). V lost 4 bases to trimming and J lost 1 base, with 8 bases between them. Germline V lookup: CDR1 SGHDT, CDR2 YYEEEE. The CDR3 loop spans 13 amino acids. This CDR3 reads CASSEGPNTEAFF. CDR3 DNA sequence: TGTGCCAGCAGCGAGGGACCGAACACTGAAGCTTTCTTT.

The chain carries TRBV7-3 and TRBJ2-5, with D maybe TRBD1 (6 bases). Per the germline V gene, CDR1 is SGHTA and CDR2 is FQGTGA. The CDR3 runs 18 residues. V was pared by 4 bases and J by 2 bases, with 23 bases between. The CDR3 reads CASSSPGHNHIMQETQYF. The CDR3 DNA follows: TGTGCCAGCAGCTCCCCGGGACACAACCATATCATGCAAGAGACCCAGTACTTC.

The rearrangement links TRBV28 to TRBJ2-5; 9 nucleotides align to TRBD2. The CDR3 has 14 residues. The germline CDR1 and CDR2 sequences are MDHEN and SYDVKM. Losses at the gene ends were 2 bases for V and 4 bases for J; bases not matched to a gene: 2. CDR3: CASSLLAGSETQYF. CDR3 sequence (DNA): TGTGCCAGCAGTTTACTAGCGGGATCAGAGACCCAGTACTTC.

This chain uses TRBV19 with TRBJ2-3, with 7 nucleotides matching TRBD1. After removal of 5 bases from V and 5 bases from J, the junction contained 4 bases not matched to a gene. Germline V gene data show CDR1 as LNHDA and CDR2 as SQIVND (reference sequence). The CDR3 contains 13 residues. The DNA of the CDR3 is TGTGCCAGTAGTGACAGGGTCCGAGATACGCAGTATTTT. Amino acid sequence: CASSDRVRDTQYF.

J is TRBJ1-3 and V is TRBV28, with no clear D. Germline CDR1 MDHEN, CDR2 SYDVKM. V was pared by 4 bases and J by 0 bases, with 10 bases between. The CDR3 sequence is 15 residues long. The CDR3 DNA reads as TGTGCCAGCAGTTCGACCATTGGCTCTGGAAACACCATATATTTT. Translating gives CASSSTIGSGNTIYF.

The CDR3 DNA sequence: TGTGCCAGTATTCCTAGGGCCAGCACTGAAGCTTTCTTT. Its protein product is CASIPRASTEAFF. The V gene is TRBV19, the J gene TRBJ1-1; D is unclear. The V end was cut by 7 bases, the J end by 4 bases, with 13 bases between. In germline, CDR1 is LNHDA, CDR2 SQIVND (reference sequence). The CDR3 spans 13 residues. The variable domain in full, with the rest retrieved from reference TRBV19 and TRBJ1-1, is DGGITQSPKYLFRKEGQNVTLSCEQNLNHDAMYWYRQDPGQGLRLIYYSQIVNDFQKGDIAEGYSVSREKKESFPLTVTSAQKNPTAFYLCASIPRASTEAFFGQGTRLTVV.

The chain links TRBV25-1 to TRBJ2-1; 9 bases align to TRBD2. The CDR3 length is 16 residues. Germline-derived CDR1 and CDR2 are MGHDK and SYGVNS. The J segment lost 6 bases and the V segment lost 4 bases, leaving 10 bases of the junction unmatched. CDR3 nucleotide sequence: TGTGCCAGCAGTGGCCCAAGGGGGCGGGAGGGCAATGAGCAGTTCTTC. Its protein product is CASSGPRGREGNEQFF.

This chain connects TRBV10-3 to TRBJ2-2; 13 nucleotides align to TRBD2. The CDR3 length is 15 residues. CDR1 and CDR2 (germline): ENHRY, SYGVKD. The trim removed 6 bases at V and 10 bases at J, leaving 8 bases unmatched. The CDR3 region is CAIRGGTSGTVELFF. Here the CDR3 DNA reads TGTGCCATCAGGGGCGGGACTAGCGGGACGGTGGAGCTGTTTTTT.

This chain connects TRBV4-3 to TRBJ2-3; the D gene is possibly TRBD1 (6 bases). The length of the CDR3 is 16 residues. V was trimmed by 4 bases and J by 1 base, leaving 15 bases between them. The germline V gene encodes CDR1 LGHNA and CDR2 YSLEER. The CDR3 coding sequence is TGCGCCAGCAGCCTCCACCCGGACAGTGGCACAGATACGCAGTATTTT. It encodes CASSLHPDSGTDTQYF.

The genes are TRBV11-3 and TRBJ2-3; D gene ambiguous. The CDR3 is 13 residues long. The germline gives CDR1 SGHNT, CDR2 YENEEA. Trimming pared 5 bases from V and 0 bases from J, leaving 6 bases between. CDR3 sequence (DNA): TGTGCCAGCAGCCTAGGGAGCACAGATACGCAGTATTTT. Protein: CASSLGSTDTQYF.

This chain connects TRBV12-3 or TRBV12-4 to TRBJ1-1; 7 bases line up with TRBD1. The V and J ends lost 5 bases and 11 bases, in that order; junction bases with no gene match: 11. This CDR3 has 13 residues. The DNA for the CDR3 is TGTGCCAGCAGTCGACAGGGCCCAAAGGGGGCTTTCTTT. Its translation is CASSRQGPKGAFF.

The chain joins TRBV27 to TRBJ2-6; D might be TRBD1 (6 bases). Trimming stripped 5 bases from V and 2 bases from J, with 13 bases between. The CDR3 length is 16 residues. Germline V gives CDR1 MNHEY, CDR2 SMNVEV (reference sequence). In DNA form, the CDR3 reads TGTGCCAGCAGTCAAAAAACAGGGCCTGGGGCCAACGTCCTGACTTTC. It yields the protein CASSQKTGPGANVLTF.

This chain connects TRBV6-1 to TRBJ1-2; a weak D match, TRBD1 (5 bases). The CDR3 is 14 amino acids. Trimming shortened V by 3 bases and J by 6 bases, and 14 bases separated the two germline ends. CDR1 and CDR2 from the germline V gene are MNHNS and SASEGT. CDR3 coding DNA: TGTGCCAGCAGTGACGGGCAGGGTGTACATGGCTACACCTTC. It is translated as CASSDGQGVHGYTF.

The rearrangement uses TRBV19 and TRBJ1-1, with 9 bases lining up with TRBD1. The CDR3 is 14 residues long. Germline-derived CDR1 and CDR2 are LNHDA and SQIVND (reference sequence). Unmatched junction bases numbered 5, after V lost 4 bases and J lost 5 bases. CDR3 loop: CASSTRDRETEAFF. CDR3 nucleotides: TGTGCCAGTAGTACACGGGACAGGGAGACTGAAGCTTTCTTT.

The chain links TRBV11-2 to TRBJ2-3; TRBD2 might be the D (5 bases). The ends were cut back, 4 bases at V and 1 base at J, with 12 bases in the middle. Germline V gives CDR1 SGHAT, CDR2 FQNNGV. The CDR3 loop spans 15 amino acids. CDR3 DNA: TGTGCCAGCAGCTCCCTCCCAGCGGGCACAGATACGCAGTATTTT. Translated: CASSSLPAGTDTQYF.

The J gene is TRBJ2-1, the V gene TRBV5-4, with D unresolved. Germline CDR1 reads SGHNT; CDR2 reads YYREEE (reference sequence). The CDR3 length is 13 residues. Trimming removed 1 base at V and 5 bases at J, with 7 bases between. The CDR3 loop is CASSLRYDNEQFF. The CDR3 DNA sequence: TGTGCCAGCAGCTTGCGATACGACAATGAGCAGTTCTTC.

The chain recombines TRBV6-5 with TRBJ1-4; D gene unclear. CDR1 MNHEY and CDR2 SVGAGI come from the germline V gene. The V gene lost 6 bases and the J gene lost 0 bases, with 11 bases spanning the gap. The CDR3 extends over 15 amino acids. DNA for the CDR3: TGTGCCAGCAGGCCCCGAGTTGCAACTAATGAAAAACTGTTTTTT. Residues: CASRPRVATNEKLFF.

This rearrangement joins TRBV7-9 to TRBJ2-1; the match to TRBD2 covers 9 bases. In germline, CDR1 is SEHNR, CDR2 FQNEAQ (reference sequence). Losses at the gene ends were 4 bases for V and 8 bases for J; bases not matched to a gene: 15. The CDR3 is 17 amino acids. The CDR3 protein is CASSSGRSGRWKDEQFF. The CDR3 DNA sequence: TGTGCCAGCAGCTCGGGTAGGAGCGGGAGGTGGAAAGATGAGCAGTTCTTC.

V is TRBV6-5 and J is TRBJ2-7; 8 bases fit TRBD2. CDR3 size: 16 residues. Germline V gives CDR1 MNHEY, CDR2 SVGAGI. V dropped 0 bases and J dropped 2; count of bases not matched to a gene: 6. Written as DNA, the CDR3 is TGTGCCAGCAGTTACTCCGGACCGCGGGGGGCCTACGAGCAGTACTTC. It encodes CASSYSGPRGAYEQYF.

The chain links TRBV28 to TRBJ1-1, with D possibly being TRBD1 (5 bases). Germline lookup yields CDR1 MDHEN and CDR2 SYDVKM. V dropped 5 bases and J dropped 4 bases, with 17 bases sitting between them. The CDR3 covers 15 residues. The CDR3 sequence: CASSPGGEGRTEAFF. The CDR3 coding sequence is TGTGCCAGCAGTCCGGGAGGGGAGGGGCGCACTGAAGCTTTCTTT.

V gene TRBV5-1 combines with J gene TRBJ2-3, with a weak D call TRBD2 (6 bases). V lost 0 bases and J lost 6, with 17 bases in between. The germline CDR1 and CDR2 sequences are SGHRS and YFSETQ. The CDR3 is 16 amino acids. The DNA of the CDR3 is TGCGCCAGCAGCTTGGCGCTGGGAGGAGCGTATGATACGCAGTATTTT. This translates into CASSLALGGAYDTQYF.

The V and J genes are TRBV19 and TRBJ1-6; D unclear. The V end was cut by 6 bases, the J end by 0 bases, with 15 bases between. CDR1 LNHDA and CDR2 SQIVND come from the germline V gene (reference sequence). The CDR3 has 17 amino acids. For the CDR3, the DNA is TGTGCCAGTAGCGCTCTCCAAGAGAGCTCCTATAATTCACCCCTCCACTTT. Protein sequence: CASSALQESSYNSPLHF. The variable domain in full, completed from reference TRBV19 and TRBJ1-6, reads DGGITQSPKYLFRKEGQNVTLSCEQNLNHDAMYWYRQDPGQGLRLIYYSQIVNDFQKGDIAEGYSVSREKKESFPLTVTSAQKNPTAFYLCASSALQESSYNSPLHFGNGTRLTVT.

V and J are TRBV2 and TRBJ1-1; D gene uncertain. V lost 2 bases and J lost 2, with 3 bases in between. The CDR3 length is 12 residues. Germline loops: CDR1 SNHLY, CDR2 FYNNEI. The CDR3 sequence is CASSELNTEAFF. The CDR3, as DNA: TGTGCCAGCAGTGAACTAAACACTGAAGCTTTCTTT.

V and J are TRBV27 and TRBJ2-3; 13 bases are a match to TRBD2. J lost 3 bases, V lost 5 bases, and 11 bases had no gene match. Germline V gene sequence: CDR1 MNHEY, CDR2 SMNVEV (reference sequence). The CDR3 extends over 18 amino acids. In DNA form, the CDR3 reads TGTGCCAGCAGTCCGTGGACTAGCGGGAGAATTGGAACAGATACGCAGTATTTT. Its translation is CASSPWTSGRIGTDTQYF.

This clone was observed a single time. The chain carries TRBV29-1 and TRBJ1-5; D not certain. Trimming removed 5 bases from V and 4 bases from J, with 9 bases in between. This CDR3 spans 12 amino acids. Germline V gene data show CDR1 as SQVTM and CDR2 as ANQGSEA. The CDR3: CSVLVGNQPQHF. The CDR3 region has the DNA TGCAGCGTTTTGGTAGGGAATCAGCCCCAGCATTTT.